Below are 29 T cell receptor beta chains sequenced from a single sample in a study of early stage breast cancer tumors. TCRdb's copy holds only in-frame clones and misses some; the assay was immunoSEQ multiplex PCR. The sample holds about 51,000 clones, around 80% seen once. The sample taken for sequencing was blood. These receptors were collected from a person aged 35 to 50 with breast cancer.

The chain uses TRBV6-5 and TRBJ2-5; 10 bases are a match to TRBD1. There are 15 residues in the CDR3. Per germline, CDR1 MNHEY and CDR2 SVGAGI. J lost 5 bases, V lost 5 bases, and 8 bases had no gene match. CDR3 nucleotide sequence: TGTGCCAGCAGTAGAAGACAGGGGGCAGGGGAGACCCAGTACTTC. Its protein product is CASSRRQGAGETQYF.

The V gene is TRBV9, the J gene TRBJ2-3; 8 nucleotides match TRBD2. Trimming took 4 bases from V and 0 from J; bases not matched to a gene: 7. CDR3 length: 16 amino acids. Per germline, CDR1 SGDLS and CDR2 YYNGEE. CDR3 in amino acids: CASSPRLAPSTDTQYF. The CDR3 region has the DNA TGTGCCAGCAGCCCCCGACTAGCGCCTAGCACAGATACGCAGTATTTT.

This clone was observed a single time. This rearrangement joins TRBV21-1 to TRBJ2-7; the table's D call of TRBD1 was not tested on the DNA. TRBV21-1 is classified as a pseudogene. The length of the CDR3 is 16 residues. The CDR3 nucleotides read TGTGCCAGCAGCAAAGTTCGAGGACAGGATGGTTACGAGCAGTACTTC. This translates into CASSKVRGQDGYEQYF.

DNA for the CDR3: TGTGCCAGCAGTGCCTCTGGGACAGGTAGCTCCGGGGAGCTGTTTTTT. It specifies CASSASGTGSSGELFF. The chain uses TRBV2 and TRBJ2-2, with 8 bases matching TRBD1. The CDR3 is 16 amino acids. The junction had 10 bases not matched to a gene; V was cut back by 4 bases and J by 6 bases. Germline loops: CDR1 SNHLY, CDR2 FYNNEI.

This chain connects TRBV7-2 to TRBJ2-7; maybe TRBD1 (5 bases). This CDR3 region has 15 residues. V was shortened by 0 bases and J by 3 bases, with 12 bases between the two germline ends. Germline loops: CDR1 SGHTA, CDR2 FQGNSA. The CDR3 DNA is TGTGCCAGCAGCTTAGCCCCCGACAGTTTCTACGAGCAGTACTTC. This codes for CASSLAPDSFYEQYF.

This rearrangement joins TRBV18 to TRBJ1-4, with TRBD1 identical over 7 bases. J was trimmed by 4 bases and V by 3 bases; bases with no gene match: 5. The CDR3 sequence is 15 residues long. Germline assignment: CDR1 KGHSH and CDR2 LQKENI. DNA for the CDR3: TGTGCCAGCTCACCTGCAGGGACAGTTAATGAAAAACTGTTTTTT. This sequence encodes CASSPAGTVNEKLFF.

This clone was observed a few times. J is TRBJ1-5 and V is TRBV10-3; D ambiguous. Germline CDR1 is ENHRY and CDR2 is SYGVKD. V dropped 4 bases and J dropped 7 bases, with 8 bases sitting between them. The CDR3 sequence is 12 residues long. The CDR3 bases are TGTGCCATCAGTGGAGGACGCCAGCCCCAGCATTTT. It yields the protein CAISGGRQPQHF.

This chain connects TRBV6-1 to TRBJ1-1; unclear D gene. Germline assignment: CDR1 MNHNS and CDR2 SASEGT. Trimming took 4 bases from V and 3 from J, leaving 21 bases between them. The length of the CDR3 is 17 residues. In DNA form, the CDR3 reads TGTGCCAGCAGTGTGGTGTTGCTCGGGCTTCCCCACACTGAAGCTTTCTTT. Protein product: CASSVVLLGLPHTEAFF.

The CDR3 region has the DNA TGTGCCAGCAGCTCTCCCCACAGGGGCTTAGGCTACGAGCAGTACTTC. Protein product: CASSSPHRGLGYEQYF. The J gene is TRBJ2-7, the V gene TRBV7-8, with 7 bases aligning to TRBD1. J was trimmed by 3 bases and V by 4 bases; bases with no gene match: 12. The germline V gene encodes CDR1 SGHVS and CDR2 FQNEAQ. The CDR3 loop spans 16 amino acids.

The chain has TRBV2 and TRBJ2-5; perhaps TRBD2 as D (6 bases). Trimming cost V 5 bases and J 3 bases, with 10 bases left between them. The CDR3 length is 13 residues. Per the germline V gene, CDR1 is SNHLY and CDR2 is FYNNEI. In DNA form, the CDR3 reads TGTGCCAGCAGTCCGAGGAGGGAAGAGACCCAGTACTTC. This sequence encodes CASSPRREETQYF. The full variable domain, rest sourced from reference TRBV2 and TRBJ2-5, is EPEVTQTPSHQVTQMGQEVILRCVPISNHLYFYWYRQILGQKVEFLVSFYNNEISEKSEIFDDQFSVERPDGSNFTLKIRSTKLEDSAMYFCASSPRREETQYFGPGTRLLVL.

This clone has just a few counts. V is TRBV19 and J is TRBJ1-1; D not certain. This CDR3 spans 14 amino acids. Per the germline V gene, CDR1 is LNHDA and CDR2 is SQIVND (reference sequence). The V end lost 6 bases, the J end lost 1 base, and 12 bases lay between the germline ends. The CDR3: CASSLGPQNTEAFF. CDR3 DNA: TGTGCCAGTAGCCTAGGGCCACAGAACACTGAAGCTTTCTTT.

The CDR3 DNA sequence: TGTGCCAGCAGCTTGGGGGCGGTACGGGGTCAGCCCCAGCATTTT. Protein sequence: CASSLGAVRGQPQHF. This sequence joins TRBV5-5 and TRBJ1-5; unclear D gene. The V gene's germline CDR1 is SGHKS and CDR2 YYEKEE (reference sequence). Trimming took 0 bases from V and 6 from J, leaving 13 bases between them. The CDR3 runs to 15 residues.

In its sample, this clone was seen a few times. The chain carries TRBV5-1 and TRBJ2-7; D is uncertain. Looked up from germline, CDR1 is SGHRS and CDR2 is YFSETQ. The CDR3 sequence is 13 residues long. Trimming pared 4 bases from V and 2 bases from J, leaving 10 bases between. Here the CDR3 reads CASSQVNTYEQYF. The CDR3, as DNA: TGCGCCAGCAGCCAGGTCAATACCTACGAGCAGTACTTC. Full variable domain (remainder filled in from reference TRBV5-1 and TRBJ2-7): KAGVTQTPRYLIKTRGQQVTLSCSPISGHRSVSWYQQTPGQGLQFLFEYFSETQRNKGNFPGRFSGRQFSNSRSEMNVSTLELGDSALYLCASSQVNTYEQYFGPGTRLTVT.

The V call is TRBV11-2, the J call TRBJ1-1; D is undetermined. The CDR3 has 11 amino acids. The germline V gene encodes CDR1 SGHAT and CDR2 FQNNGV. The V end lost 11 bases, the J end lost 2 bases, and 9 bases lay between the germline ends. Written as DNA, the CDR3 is TGTGCCGGACTGTTTAACACTGAAGCTTTCTTT. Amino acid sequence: CAGLFNTEAFF.

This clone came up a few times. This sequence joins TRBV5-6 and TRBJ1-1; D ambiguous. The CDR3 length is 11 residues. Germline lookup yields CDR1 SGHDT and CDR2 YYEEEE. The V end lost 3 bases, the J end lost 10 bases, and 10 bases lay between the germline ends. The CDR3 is CASSSPRGAFF. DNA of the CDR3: TGTGCCAGCAGCTCCCCCCGGGGAGCTTTCTTT.

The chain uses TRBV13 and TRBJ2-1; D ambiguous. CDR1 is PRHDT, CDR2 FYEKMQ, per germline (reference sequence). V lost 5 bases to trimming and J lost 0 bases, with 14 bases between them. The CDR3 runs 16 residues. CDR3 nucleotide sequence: TGTGCCAGCAGCCCGAAAAGTCTAGGCTCCTACAATGAGCAGTTCTTC. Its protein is CASSPKSLGSYNEQFF.

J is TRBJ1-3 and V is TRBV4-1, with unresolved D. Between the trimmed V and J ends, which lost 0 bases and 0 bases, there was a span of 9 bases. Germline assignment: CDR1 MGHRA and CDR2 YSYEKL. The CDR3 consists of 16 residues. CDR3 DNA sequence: TGCGCCAGCAGCCAAGATCAAGCTACCTCTGGAAACACCATATATTTT. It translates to CASSQDQATSGNTIYF.

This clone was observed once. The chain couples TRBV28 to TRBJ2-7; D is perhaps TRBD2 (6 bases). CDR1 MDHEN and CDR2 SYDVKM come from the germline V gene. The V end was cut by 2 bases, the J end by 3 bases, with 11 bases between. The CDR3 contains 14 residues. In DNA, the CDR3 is TGTGCCAGCAGTTTAGCGGGACCGCTCTACGAGCAGTACTTC. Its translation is CASSLAGPLYEQYF.

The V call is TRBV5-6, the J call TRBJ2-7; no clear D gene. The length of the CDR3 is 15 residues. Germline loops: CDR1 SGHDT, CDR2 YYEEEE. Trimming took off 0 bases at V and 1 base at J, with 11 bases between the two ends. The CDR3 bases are TGTGCCAGCAGCTTGGCCGGTGAAGCTTCCTACGAGCAGTACTTC. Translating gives CASSLAGEASYEQYF.

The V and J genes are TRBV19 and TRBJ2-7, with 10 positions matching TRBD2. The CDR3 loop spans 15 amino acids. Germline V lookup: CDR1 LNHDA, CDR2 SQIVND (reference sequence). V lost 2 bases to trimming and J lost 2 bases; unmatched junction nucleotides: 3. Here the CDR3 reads CASSINLAGAYEQYF. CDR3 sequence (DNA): TGTGCCAGTAGTATAAACCTAGCGGGAGCCTACGAGCAGTACTTC. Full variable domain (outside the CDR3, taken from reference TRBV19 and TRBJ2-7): DGGITQSPKYLFRKEGQNVTLSCEQNLNHDAMYWYRQDPGQGLRLIYYSQIVNDFQKGDIAEGYSVSREKKESFPLTVTSAQKNPTAFYLCASSINLAGAYEQYFGPGTRLTVT.

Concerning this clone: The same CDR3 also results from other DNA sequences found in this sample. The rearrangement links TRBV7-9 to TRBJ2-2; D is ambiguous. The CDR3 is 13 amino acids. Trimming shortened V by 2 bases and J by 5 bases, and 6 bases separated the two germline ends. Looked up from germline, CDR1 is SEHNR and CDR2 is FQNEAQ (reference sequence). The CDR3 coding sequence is TGTGCCAGCAGCTTACTTGGGACCGGGGAGCTGTTTTTT. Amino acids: CASSLLGTGELFF. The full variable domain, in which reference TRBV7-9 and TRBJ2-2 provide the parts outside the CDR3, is DTGVSQNPRHKITKRGQNVTFRCDPISEHNRLYWYRQTLGQGPEFLTYFQNEAQLEKSRLLSDRFSAERPKGSFSTLEIQRTEQGDSAMYLCASSLLGTGELFFGEGSRLTVL.

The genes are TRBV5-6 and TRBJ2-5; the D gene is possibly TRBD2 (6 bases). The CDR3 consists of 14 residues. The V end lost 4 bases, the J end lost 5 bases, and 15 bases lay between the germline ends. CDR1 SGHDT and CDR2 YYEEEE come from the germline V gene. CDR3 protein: CASSPGVGGETQYF. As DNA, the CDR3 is TGTGCCAGCAGCCCCGGGGTCGGGGGTGAGACCCAGTACTTC.

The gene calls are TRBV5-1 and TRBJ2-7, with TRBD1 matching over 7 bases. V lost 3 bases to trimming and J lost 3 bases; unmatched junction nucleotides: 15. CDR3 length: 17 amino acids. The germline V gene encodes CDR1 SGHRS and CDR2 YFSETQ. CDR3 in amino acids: CASSSSTGTVGFYEQYF. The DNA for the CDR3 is TGCGCCAGCAGCTCGTCAACCGGGACAGTAGGCTTCTACGAGCAGTACTTC.

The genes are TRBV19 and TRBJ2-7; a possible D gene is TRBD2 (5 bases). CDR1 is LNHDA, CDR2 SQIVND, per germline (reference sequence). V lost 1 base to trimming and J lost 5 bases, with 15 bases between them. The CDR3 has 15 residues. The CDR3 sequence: CASSIGAGVVDEQYF. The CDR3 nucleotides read TGTGCCAGTAGTATAGGGGCGGGCGTGGTGGACGAGCAGTACTTC.

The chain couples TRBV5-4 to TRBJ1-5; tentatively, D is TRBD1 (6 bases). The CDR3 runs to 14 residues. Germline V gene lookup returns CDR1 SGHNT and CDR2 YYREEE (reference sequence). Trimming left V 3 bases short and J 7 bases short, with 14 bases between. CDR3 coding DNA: TGTGCCAGCAGCTGGGGGGGCGGCGGCCAGCCCCAGCATTTT. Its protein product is CASSWGGGGQPQHF.

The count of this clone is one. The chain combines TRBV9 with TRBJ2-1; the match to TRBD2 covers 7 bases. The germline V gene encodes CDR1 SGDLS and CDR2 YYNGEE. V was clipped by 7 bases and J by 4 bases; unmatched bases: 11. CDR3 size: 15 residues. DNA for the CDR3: TGTGCCAGCGCCCTGAGGGCGGGAGAATACAATGAGCAGTTCTTC. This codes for CASALRAGEYNEQFF.

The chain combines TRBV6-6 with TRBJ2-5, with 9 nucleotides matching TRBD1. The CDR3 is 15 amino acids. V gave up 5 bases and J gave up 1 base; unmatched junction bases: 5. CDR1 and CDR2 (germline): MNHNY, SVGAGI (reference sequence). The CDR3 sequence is CASSRPGQGQETQYF. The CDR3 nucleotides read TGTGCCAGCAGTCGACCGGGACAGGGCCAAGAGACCCAGTACTTC.

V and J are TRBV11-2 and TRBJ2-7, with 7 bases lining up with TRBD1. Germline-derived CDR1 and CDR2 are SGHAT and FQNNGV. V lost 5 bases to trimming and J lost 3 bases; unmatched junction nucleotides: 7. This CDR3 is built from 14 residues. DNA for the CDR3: TGTGCCAGCAGCGCACTGACAGGGCGCTACGAGCAGTACTTC. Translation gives CASSALTGRYEQYF.

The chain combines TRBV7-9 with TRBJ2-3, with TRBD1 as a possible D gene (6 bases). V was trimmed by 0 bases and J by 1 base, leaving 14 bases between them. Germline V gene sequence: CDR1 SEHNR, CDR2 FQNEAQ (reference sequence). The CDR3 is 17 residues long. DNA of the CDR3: TGTGCCAGCAGCTTAGCCATGCGGTCAGGGGGCACAGATACGCAGTATTTT. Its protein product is CASSLAMRSGGTDTQYF.